This TCR beta chain is from a study of control samples from healthy donors and cancer patients. This CDR3 has 16 residues. Per the germline V gene, CDR1 is LNHNV and CDR2 is YYDKDF (reference sequence). Trimming cost V 0 bases and J 1 base, with 11 bases left between them. Some clones are missing from TCRdb's copy, which holds only in-frame ones; the method was immunoSEQ multiplex PCR. The sample shows around 80,000 clones, 70% to 90% of them seen only once. The sequencing sample was made of blood. The chain carries TRBV15 and TRBJ2-3, with D hard to call. This receptor was obtained from a man aged 50-59 years in good health. The CDR3 DNA reads TGTGCCACCAGCAGAGATTTGGGAAGTGGCACAGATACGCAGTATTTT. Its translation is CATSRDLGSGTDTQYF. The whole variable domain, remainder taken from reference TRBV15 and TRBJ2-3, is DAMVIQNPRYQVTQFGKPVTLSCSQTLNHNVMYWYQQKSSQAPKLLFHYYDKDFNNEADTPDNFQSRRPNTSFCFLDIRSPGLGDTAMYLCATSRDLGSGTDTQYFGPGTRLTVL.